The clone carrying this TCR beta chain came up a few times. The antigen remains undetermined. The data derive from a study of regulatory T cells in long-lasting Graves disease. Study conclusions and caveats: Peripheral blood alone, not thyroid tissue, underwent study. There was favoring of TRBV28, TRBJ1-2 and TRBJ2-5 in persistent disease.

Arm-PCR of CDR3 regions with iRepertoire HTBI primers generated TCR beta libraries. TCRdb itself ran the multiplex PCR reads through MiXCR, one entry per CDR3 protein. The sample has more than 350,000 distinct CDR3 sequences, more than 12% seen once. The CDR3 totals 13 residues. Trimming took off 0 bases at V and 6 bases at J, with 11 bases between the two ends. Germline V CDR1 and CDR2: GTSNPN, SVGIG (reference sequence). As for time point: newly diagnosed GD, antithyroid drugs for less than 3 months. RNA from PBMCs was the source of the TCR library. Another study also made use of these data, one on T cells in Graves' hyperthyroidism and ophthalmopathy. That paper notes: Diagnoses used clinical symptoms, serum thyroxine and TRAb, thyroid ultrasound and orbital computed tomography. The HTBI primer set drove a first-round RT-PCR of the TCR CDR3.

The sequence came from a woman aged 25-40 years with Graves disease. Here the sequenced sample was peripheral blood mononuclear cells (PBMCs), taken at new diagnosis, from a patient treated with antithyroid drugs. V and J are TRBV30 and TRBJ1-1, with D tentatively TRBD1 (5 bases). The CDR3 DNA reads TGTGCCTGGAGTGTAGGGGATGTAGCTGAAGCTTTCTTT. It translates to CAWSVGDVAEAFF.